Below are 13 T cell receptor beta chains sequenced from a single sample in a study of response to subunit inactivated influenza vaccine. TCRdb recomputed calls from the RT-PCR reads with MiXCR, one row per CDR3 protein. The top ten clones hold around 40% of a sample with more than 150,000 distinct CDR3 sequences, about 10% of them seen once. This specimen was CD8+ T cells sorted from PBMCs, taken about 24 months after vaccination. These receptors were taken from a man between 50 and 75 years old who received an inactivated influenza vaccine.

This chain joins TRBV7-9 and TRBJ2-2, with D hard to call. From germline, CDR1 is SEHNR and CDR2 FQNEAQ (reference sequence). The germline V and J ends were trimmed by 0 bases and 0 bases, with 11 bases remaining between them. This CDR3 spans 17 amino acids. The CDR3 coding sequence is TGTGCCAGCAGCTTAGCGTATGCAGGTTCGAACACCGGGGAGCTGTTTTTT. Translation gives CASSLAYAGSNTGELFF.

This rearrangement joins TRBV7-8 to TRBJ2-3; 12 nucleotides line up with TRBD2. CDR1 is SGHVS and CDR2 is FQNEAQ in the germline V gene. The CDR3 has 15 residues. V was clipped by 4 bases and J by 4 bases; unmatched bases: 3. DNA of the CDR3: TGTGCCAGCAGCTGGACTAGCGGGGCGGCAGATACGCAGTATTTT. Its translation: CASSWTSGAADTQYF.

This clonotype was counted many times. The CDR3: CASSRGTSGRRQETQYF. As DNA, the CDR3 is TGCGCCAGCAGTCGTGGGACTAGCGGGAGGAGGCAAGAGACCCAGTACTTC. The chain uses TRBV4-3 and TRBJ2-5; 15 positions agree with TRBD2. Germline V gives CDR1 LGHNA, CDR2 YSLEER. The CDR3 length is 17 residues. Trimming at V came to 6 bases and at J to 2 bases, leaving 7 bases not matched to a gene.

This clonotype has only a few counts. The chain links TRBV28 to TRBJ1-5; 8 bases fit TRBD1. The J segment lost 7 bases and the V segment lost 4 bases, leaving 9 bases of the junction unmatched. The CDR3 sequence is 15 residues long. Germline assignment: CDR1 MDHEN and CDR2 SYDVKM. DNA of the CDR3: TGTGCCAGCAGTTATCAAGGACAGGGTGGGCAGCCCCAGCATTTT. This sequence encodes CASSYQGQGGQPQHF.

The chain has TRBV7-9 and TRBJ1-1; TRBD1 matches at 8 bases. Germline CDR1 and CDR2: SEHNR and FQNEAQ (reference sequence). The V gene end was trimmed by 1 base and the J gene end by 8 bases; junction bases not matched to a gene: 9. The CDR3 loop spans 15 amino acids. CDR3 loop: CASSLVRPGGGEAFF. The CDR3 nucleotides read TGTGCCAGCAGCTTAGTGCGTCCAGGGGGCGGGGAAGCTTTCTTT.

The V gene is TRBV7-2, the J gene TRBJ2-5; 7 bases agree with TRBD2. V shed 3 bases and J 0 bases; nucleotides not matched to a gene: 7. The CDR3 has 16 amino acids. The germline CDR1 and CDR2 sequences are SGHTA and FQGNSA. The CDR3 DNA reads TGTGCCAGCAGCTTTTTGGCGGGAGAGTACCAAGAGACCCAGTACTTC. Its translation is CASSFLAGEYQETQYF.

CDR3 nucleotides: TGCAGCGCCCGGGACAGGCCCTACGAGCAGTACTTC. Protein: CSARDRPYEQYF. V and J are TRBV29-1 and TRBJ2-7; TRBD1 matches at 8 bases. Unmatched junction bases numbered 4, after V lost 7 bases and J lost 2 bases. Germline V gene data show CDR1 as SQVTM and CDR2 as ANQGSEA. The CDR3 spans 12 residues.

This clonotype was found a few times. CDR3 sequence (DNA): TGTGCCAGCACCCCCAGCGGGGAAACCTACGAGCAGTACTTC. It translates to CASTPSGETYEQYF. The rearrangement joins TRBV28 to TRBJ2-7; TRBD2 aligns across 7 bases. Germline-derived CDR1 and CDR2 are MDHEN and SYDVKM. This CDR3 comprises 14 residues. V dropped 7 bases and J dropped 2; count of bases not matched to a gene: 8.

Ten or more counts support this clonotype. This chain uses TRBV5-6 with TRBJ2-3, with D hard to call. V lost 2 bases, J lost 3 bases, and 16 bases lay in between. Per the germline V gene, CDR1 is SGHDT and CDR2 is YYEEEE. This CDR3 contains 16 residues. The chain's CDR3 is CASSFTGLLETDTQYF. The CDR3 DNA sequence: TGTGCCAGCAGCTTCACGGGCCTCCTGGAGACAGATACGCAGTATTTT.

This clonotype was observed many times. The V and J genes are TRBV4-1 and TRBJ1-4; D perhaps matches TRBD1 (5 bases). Looked up from germline, CDR1 is MGHRA and CDR2 is YSYEKL. The CDR3 is 14 amino acids. The ends were cut back, 0 bases at V and 13 bases at J, with 15 bases in the middle. CDR3 DNA sequence: TGCGCCAGCAGCCAAGATCACGGGGGAAGGGGACTGTTTTTT. As protein: CASSQDHGGRGLFF.

Only a few counts were recorded for this clonotype. The chain is built from TRBV6-1 and TRBJ1-5, with D maybe TRBD1 (5 bases). This CDR3 has 14 residues. Germline-derived CDR1 and CDR2 are MNHNS and SASEGT. Trimming cost V 5 bases and J 7 bases, with 15 bases left between them. In DNA form, the CDR3 reads TGTGCCAGCAGTCCCGGGACCCAGGGCCAGCCCCAGCATTTT. Translating gives CASSPGTQGQPQHF.

The chain links TRBV7-9 to TRBJ2-5, with 10 bases fitting TRBD2. Trimming at V came to 1 base and at J to 2 bases, leaving 1 base not matched to a gene. CDR3 length equals 15 residues. In germline, CDR1 is SEHNR, CDR2 FQNEAQ (reference sequence). As DNA, the CDR3 is TGTGCCAGCAGCTTAGAACTAGCGGGGCAAGAGACCCAGTACTTC. Encoded protein: CASSLELAGQETQYF.

The sample holds many counts of this clonotype. The chain carries TRBV4-1 and TRBJ2-7, with 8 positions matching TRBD1. Germline values: CDR1 MGHRA, CDR2 YSYEKL. The CDR3 totals 16 residues. Germline trimming cut 0 bases from V and 3 bases from J; bases unmatched to any gene: 7. In DNA, the CDR3 is TGCGCCAGCAGCCAAGATCAGGTAGGACAGGGCTACGAGCAGTACTTC. This gives the protein CASSQDQVGQGYEQYF.